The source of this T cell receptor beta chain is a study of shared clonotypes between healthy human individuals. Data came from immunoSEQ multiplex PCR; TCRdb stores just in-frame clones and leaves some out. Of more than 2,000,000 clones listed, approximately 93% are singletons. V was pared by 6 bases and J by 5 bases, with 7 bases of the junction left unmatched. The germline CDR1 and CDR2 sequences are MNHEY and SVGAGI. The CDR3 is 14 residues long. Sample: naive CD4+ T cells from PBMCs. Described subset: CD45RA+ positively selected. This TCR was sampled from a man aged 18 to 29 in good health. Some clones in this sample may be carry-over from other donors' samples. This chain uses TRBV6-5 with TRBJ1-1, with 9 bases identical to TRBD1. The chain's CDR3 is CASSSGQGLTEAFF. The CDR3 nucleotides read TGTGCCAGCAGCTCGGGACAGGGTTTGACTGAAGCTTTCTTT.